This TCR beta chain was obtained from a study of beta chain features in type 1 diabetes (dated by TCRdb to the late 2010s). Turning to the overall study: No differences in mean age, gender distribution, total cell number or subset yield were found between patients and healthy donors. The study compared the TCRB repertoires of sorted circulating CD4+ T cell subsets in recently diagnosed type 1 diabetes patients with those in matched healthy donors. A total of approximately 99,000,000 sorted cells were examined across all samples, and RNA yield correlated strongly with the number of cells per subset. Regulatory and stem cell-like memory subsets were isolated from only 8 patients and 8 healthy donors, whereas naive and central memory subsets came from all 30 or so donors.

V and J lose 2 bases and 7 bases, and a span of 3 bases separates them. For CDR1 and CDR2, the germline V gene (reference sequence) lists SEHNR and FQNEAQ. Taken from cysteine to valine, the CDR3 has 10 residues. The sequence is cut down to CDR3 DNA, 30 bases in frame from base 1. Each donor gave one peripheral blood draw, averaging around 120 mL, which was collected into heparinised tubes. A BD FACSAria II was used to sort naive, central memory, regulatory and stem cell-like memory CD4+ T cells with a panel that included CD45RO, CCR7, CD25, CD127, CD95 and CD27. Every sorted population had a purity above 98%. PBMCs were isolated right away by Lymphoprep density gradient centrifugation and were stained directly, without culture. So that batch effects would be minimized, each experiment stained and sorted samples in pairs, pairing one healthy donor with one patient. Overall study outcomes, separate from this receptor: PCR may preferentially amplify shorter templates, but because patient and control samples were amplified and corrected together, any resulting skew would affect both groups equally. The naive, central memory and regulatory TCRB repertoires appeared to resemble one another more closely among patients than among healthy donors. In all four CD4+ subsets, TCRB CDR3 length was moderately but significantly shorter in type 1 diabetes patients. HLA sub-analyses involved small numbers of individuals, so any influence of HLA type on TCRB rearrangement remained unresolved. Patients with type 1 diabetes made fewer insertions and deleted more nucleotides at VDJ recombination sites, implying thymic rearrangement abnormalities. Because cDNA was sequenced instead of genomic DNA, activated cells with high expression could be over-represented, although the groups did not differ in activation or CD3 levels.

Worth noting for this clone: It lacks a known antigen. The record has no base qualities; no much larger clone is one base away.

The entire amount of isolated RNA was reverse transcribed using the High Capacity cDNA Reverse Transcription Kit, so the sequenced TCRB transcripts were expressed ones. Deep immunoSEQ sequencing was performed on naive, central memory and regulatory T cell samples, with an average of roughly 3.5 million total reads per sample. Sorted cells were lysed in RLT buffer and RNA was extracted with DNase-treated RNeasy Micro or Mini kits, depending on cell number. To prevent cross-contamination, each cell subset was processed individually, whereas patient and healthy donor samples were processed jointly. The immunoSEQ multiplex PCR was used to amplify TCRB sequences from cDNA, yielding 87-bp fragments that span the CDR3 region. Sequencing of the amplicons was done on the Illumina HiSeq platform. The study's own analysis went as follows. Synthetic template baselines were used to correct PCR bias computationally, reads within Hamming distance 2 were collapsed, and singletons that could not be merged were discarded. Reads were aligned against IMGT so that V, D and J genes, CDR3 length and insertions or deletions at six rearrangement sites could be assigned. Within each subset, clonotype counts were normalized to sorted cell number, and only after that were true diversity and Gini coefficients computed with the tcR R package. The overlap coefficient, calculated on TCRB nucleotide sequences, was used to quantify repertoire sharing. As a proxy for the pre-selection repertoire, out-of-frame TCRB sequences from naive cells were analyzed. The source is immuneACCESS, and TCRdb retained only in-frame sequences with V and J called. Part of the clones is not carried over; for the studies checked, unresolved V genes explain less than half of this, and the remainder is unexplained. That table supplies the V and J calls and clone size; D and trimming were determined from the DNA. For this sample the table gives 350,000 to 450,000 clones, of which 14% were detected only once. Jointly, the top ten make up about 0.034% of the sample.

Sample: naive CD4+ T cells from blood. The label giving this sample's cell subset or site can be read as: true naive CD4+ T cells. This TCR was recovered from a man aged 30 to 39 in good health. This chain joins TRBV7-9 to TRBJ2-7, with an unclear D gene assignment. The DNA sequence is given as TGTGCCAGCAGCTTAAGGGAGCAGTACGTC. Its translation reads: CASSLREQYV.